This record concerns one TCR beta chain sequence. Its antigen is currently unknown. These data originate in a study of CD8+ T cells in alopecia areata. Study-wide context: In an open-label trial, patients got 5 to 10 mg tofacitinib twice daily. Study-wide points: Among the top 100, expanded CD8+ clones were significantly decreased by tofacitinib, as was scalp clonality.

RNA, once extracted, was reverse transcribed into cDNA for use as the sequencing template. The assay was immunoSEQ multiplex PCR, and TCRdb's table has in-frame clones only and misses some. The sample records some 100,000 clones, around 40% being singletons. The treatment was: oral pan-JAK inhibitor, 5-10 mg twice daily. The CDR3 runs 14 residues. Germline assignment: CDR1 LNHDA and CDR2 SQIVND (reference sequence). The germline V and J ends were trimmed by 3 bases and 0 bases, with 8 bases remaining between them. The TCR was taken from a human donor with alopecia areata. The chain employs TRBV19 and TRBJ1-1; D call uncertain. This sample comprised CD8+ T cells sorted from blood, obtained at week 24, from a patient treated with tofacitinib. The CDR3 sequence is CASSIWDVNTEAFF. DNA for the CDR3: TGTGCCAGTAGTATCTGGGATGTGAACACTGAAGCTTTCTTT.